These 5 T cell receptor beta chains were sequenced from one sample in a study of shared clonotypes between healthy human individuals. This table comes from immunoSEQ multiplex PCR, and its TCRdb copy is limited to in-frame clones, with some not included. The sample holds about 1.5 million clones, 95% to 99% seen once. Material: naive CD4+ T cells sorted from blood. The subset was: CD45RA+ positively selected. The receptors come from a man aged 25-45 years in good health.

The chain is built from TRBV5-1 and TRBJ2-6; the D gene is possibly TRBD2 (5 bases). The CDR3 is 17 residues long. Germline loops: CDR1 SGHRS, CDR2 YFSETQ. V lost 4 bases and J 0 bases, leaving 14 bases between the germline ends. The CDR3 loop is CASSPGAGASGANVLTF. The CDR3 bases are TGCGCCAGCAGCCCCGGCGCGGGCGCCTCTGGGGCCAACGTCCTGACTTTC.

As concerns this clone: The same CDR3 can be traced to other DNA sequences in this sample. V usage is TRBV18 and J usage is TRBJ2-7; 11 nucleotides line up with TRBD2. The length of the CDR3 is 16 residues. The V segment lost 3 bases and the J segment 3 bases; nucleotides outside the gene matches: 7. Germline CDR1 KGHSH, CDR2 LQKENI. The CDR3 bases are TGTGCCAGCTCACCGCCTCTAGCGGGAGGTCGCTACGAGCAGTACTTC. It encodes CASSPPLAGGRYEQYF. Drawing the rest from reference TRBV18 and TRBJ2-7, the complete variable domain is NAGVMQNPRHLVRRRGQEARLRCSPMKGHSHVYWYRQLPEEGLKFMVYLQKENIIDESGMPKERFSAEFPKEGPSILRIQQVVRGDSAAYFCASSPPLAGGRYEQYFGPGTRLTVT.

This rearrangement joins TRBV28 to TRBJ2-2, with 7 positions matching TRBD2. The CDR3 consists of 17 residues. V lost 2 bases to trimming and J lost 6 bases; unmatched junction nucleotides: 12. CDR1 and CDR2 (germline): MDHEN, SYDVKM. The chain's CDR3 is CASSLRGAGIIAGELFF. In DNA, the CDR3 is TGTGCCAGCAGTTTACGAGGAGCGGGAATTATTGCCGGGGAGCTGTTTTTT.

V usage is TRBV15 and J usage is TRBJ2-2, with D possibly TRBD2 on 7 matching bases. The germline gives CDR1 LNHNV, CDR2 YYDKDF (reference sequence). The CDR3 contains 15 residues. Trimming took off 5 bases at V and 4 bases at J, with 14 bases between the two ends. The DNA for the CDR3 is TGTGCCACCAGCCGTCCAGGGGAGGGCACCGGGGAGCTGTTTTTT. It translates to CATSRPGEGTGELFF.

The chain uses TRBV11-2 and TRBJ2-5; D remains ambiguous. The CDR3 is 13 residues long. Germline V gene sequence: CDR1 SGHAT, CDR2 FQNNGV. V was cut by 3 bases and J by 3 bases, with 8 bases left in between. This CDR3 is CASSFIREETQYF. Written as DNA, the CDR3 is TGTGCCAGCAGCTTTATAAGGGAAGAGACCCAGTACTTC.